Listed below are T cell receptor beta chains from one sample, sequenced in a study of shared clonotypes between healthy human individuals. Profiling relied on immunoSEQ multiplex PCR, and the TCRdb table lists in-frame clones only, not all of them. Of about 2,100,000 clones in the sample, approximately 94% were seen once. Sequencing used naive CD8+ T cells from PBMCs. The receptor source for this set is a man aged 18 to 29 in good health. Some clones in this sample may be carry-over from other donors' samples. The CDR3 runs from the conserved cysteine through the conserved F or W. D genes are given only for firm matches.

d_gene: .; j_gene: TRBJ1-4; v_gene: TRBV6-1; CDR3nt: TGTGCCAGCAGTGAATTAATCGGAGGCAGTAATGAAAAACTGTTTTTT; CDR3aa: CASSELIGGSNEKLFF
d_gene: .; j_gene: TRBJ1-1; v_gene: TRBV27; CDR3nt: TGTGCCAGCAGTCCCTACAGGGAGAGGAACACTGAAGCTTTCTTT; CDR3aa: CASSPYRERNTEAFF
d_gene: .; j_gene: TRBJ2-7; v_gene: TRBV20-1; CDR3nt: TGCAGTGCTAGACGTGACAACGAGCAGTACTTC; CDR3aa: CSARRDNEQYF
d_gene: .; j_gene: TRBJ2-5; v_gene: TRBV6-5; CDR3nt: TGTGCCAGCAGCTCCCCCGGCGGGACCCAGTACTTC; CDR3aa: CASSSPGGTQYF
d_gene: .; j_gene: TRBJ1-4; v_gene: TRBV25-1; CDR3nt: TGTGCCAGCAGTGAATACGGGACGGAACTTGATGAAAAACTGTTTTTT; CDR3aa: CASSEYGTELDEKLFF
d_gene: .; j_gene: TRBJ2-7; v_gene: TRBV7-9; CDR3nt: TGTGCCAGCAGCGGATTCGGGTACCAGGGTTCCTCCTACGAGCAGTACTTC; CDR3aa: CASSGFGYQGSSYEQYF
d_gene: .; j_gene: TRBJ2-1; v_gene: TRBV4-3; CDR3nt: TGCGCCAGCAGCCCCTCCCCGGATGGGAGCAATGAGCAGTTCTTC; CDR3aa: CASSPSPDGSNEQFF
d_gene: .; j_gene: TRBJ2-1; v_gene: TRBV27; CDR3nt: TGTGCCAGCAGTTTATCGTCACAGGGTGGTGAGCAGTTCTTC; CDR3aa: CASSLSSQGGEQFF
d_gene: .; j_gene: TRBJ2-2; v_gene: TRBV6-5; CDR3nt: TGTGCCAGCAGTTACAGTACGGAAGCGAACACCGGGGAGCTGTTTTTT; CDR3aa: CASSYSTEANTGELFF
d_gene: TRBD2; j_gene: TRBJ2-7; v_gene: TRBV4-2; CDR3nt: TGTGCCAGCAGCCTTATAGCGGGAGTCGACGAGCAGTACTTC; CDR3aa: CASSLIAGVDEQYF
d_gene: TRBD2; j_gene: TRBJ2-3; v_gene: TRBV30; CDR3nt: TGTGCCTGGACTCTAGCGGGAGGCACAGATACGCAGTATTTT; CDR3aa: CAWTLAGGTDTQYF
d_gene: .; j_gene: TRBJ2-1; v_gene: TRBV6-6; CDR3nt: TGTGCCAGCAGGGACGGACTAACCAATGAGCAGTTCTTC; CDR3aa: CASRDGLTNEQFF
d_gene: TRBD1; j_gene: TRBJ1-1; v_gene: TRBV28; CDR3nt: TGTGCCAGCAGCCTCAGGGGGGAGGGGACTGAAGCTTTCTTT; CDR3aa: CASSLRGEGTEAFF
d_gene: TRBD1; j_gene: TRBJ1-2; v_gene: TRBV28; CDR3nt: TGTGCCAGCAGTTTAACCCCAGGGGGCTCACGGTATGGCTACACCTTC; CDR3aa: CASSLTPGGSRYGYTF
d_gene: .; j_gene: TRBJ2-3; v_gene: TRBV28; CDR3nt: TGTGCCAGCAACTTCGGGGAGGAGACAGATACGCAGTATTTT; CDR3aa: CASNFGEETDTQYF
d_gene: TRBD1; j_gene: TRBJ1-2; v_gene: TRBV4-1; CDR3nt: TGCGCCAGCAGCCAGGGTCAGGGGGCCTATGGCTACACCTTC; CDR3aa: CASSQGQGAYGYTF
d_gene: TRBD2; j_gene: TRBJ2-1; v_gene: TRBV29-1; CDR3nt: TGCAGCGTTAAGGGACTAATGTATGAGCAGTTCTTC; CDR3aa: CSVKGLMYEQFF
d_gene: TRBD1; j_gene: TRBJ2-5; v_gene: TRBV5-6; CDR3nt: TGTGCCAGCAGATGGGACAGCCAAGAGACCCAGTACTTC; CDR3aa: CASRWDSQETQYF
d_gene: TRBD2; j_gene: TRBJ2-3; v_gene: TRBV7-6; CDR3nt: TGTGCCAGCAGCTTTTTAGCGGGAGTCCCAGATACGCAGTATTTT; CDR3aa: CASSFLAGVPDTQYF
d_gene: .; j_gene: TRBJ1-2; v_gene: TRBV14; CDR3nt: TGTGCCAGCAGCCAGGGTGTCCGAAACTATGGCTACACCTTC; CDR3aa: CASSQGVRNYGYTF
d_gene: TRBD1; j_gene: TRBJ2-4; v_gene: TRBV2; CDR3nt: TGTGCCAGCAGCCCGGGACAGGGAGGCGAAAACATTCAGTACTTC; CDR3aa: CASSPGQGGENIQYF
d_gene: .; j_gene: TRBJ2-1; v_gene: TRBV12-5; CDR3nt: TGTGCTAGTGGTTTTAGCGTCGATGAGCAGTTCTTC; CDR3aa: CASGFSVDEQFF
d_gene: .; j_gene: TRBJ1-2; v_gene: TRBV29-1; CDR3nt: TGCAGCGTTGATGGGCCGGGCGGTGGCTACACCTTC; CDR3aa: CSVDGPGGGYTF
d_gene: .; j_gene: TRBJ1-4; v_gene: TRBV7-9; CDR3nt: TGTGCCAGCAGACCAGACAGTGCAACTAATGAAAAACTGTTTTTT; CDR3aa: CASRPDSATNEKLFF
d_gene: .; j_gene: TRBJ2-2; v_gene: TRBV28; CDR3nt: TGTGCCAGCAGCCAGGGGCAGATCACCGGGGAGCTGTTTTTT; CDR3aa: CASSQGQITGELFF
d_gene: TRBD2; j_gene: TRBJ2-7; v_gene: TRBV11-2; CDR3nt: TGTGCCAGCAGCAGTACTAGCGGGAGGGTCGTTATCGACGAGCAGTACTTC; CDR3aa: CASSSTSGRVVIDEQYF
d_gene: .; j_gene: TRBJ2-7; v_gene: TRBV6-6; CDR3nt: TGTGCCAGCAGTCCCGGACCCTACGAGCAGTACTTC; CDR3aa: CASSPGPYEQYF
d_gene: TRBD2; j_gene: TRBJ2-7; v_gene: TRBV9; CDR3nt: TGTGCCAGCAGCGCTTCCGGGACTAGCGGGGGCGAGCAGTACTTC; CDR3aa: CASSASGTSGGEQYF
d_gene: .; j_gene: TRBJ2-2; v_gene: TRBV15; CDR3nt: TGTGCCACCAGCAAAGGGGTTGGGATGCAGGCCGGGGAGCTGTTTTTT; CDR3aa: CATSKGVGMQAGELFF
d_gene: .; j_gene: TRBJ1-6; v_gene: TRBV5-6; CDR3nt: TGTGCCACCCGCCCGAGCTCCTATAATTCACCCCTCCACTTT; CDR3aa: CATRPSSYNSPLHF
d_gene: .; j_gene: TRBJ1-4; v_gene: TRBV5-6; CDR3nt: TGTGCCAGCAGCGAAACGGCGGCCGGTGTCGAAAAACTGTTTTTT; CDR3aa: CASSETAAGVEKLFF
d_gene: TRBD2; j_gene: TRBJ2-7; v_gene: TRBV27; CDR3nt: TGTGCCAGCAGTTCGGGACTAGCGTCCTACGAGCAGTACTTC; CDR3aa: CASSSGLASYEQYF
d_gene: TRBD1; j_gene: TRBJ2-7; v_gene: TRBV7-8; CDR3nt: TGTGCCAGCAGCTTAGAAGGGACAGGGGGCATGTACGAGCAGTACTTC; CDR3aa: CASSLEGTGGMYEQYF
d_gene: .; j_gene: TRBJ2-7; v_gene: TRBV29-1; CDR3nt: TGCAGCGTTGAGCTTGTTAGCCGTAGCTCCTACGAGCAGTACTTC; CDR3aa: CSVELVSRSSYEQYF
d_gene: .; j_gene: TRBJ1-2; v_gene: TRBV6-1; CDR3nt: TGTGCCAGCAGTGAAGCCTTGGACTATGGCTACACCTTC; CDR3aa: CASSEALDYGYTF
d_gene: .; j_gene: TRBJ2-5; v_gene: TRBV30; CDR3nt: TGTGCCTGGAGTGTACATCTAGAGACCCAGTACTTC; CDR3aa: CAWSVHLETQYF
d_gene: .; j_gene: TRBJ2-7; v_gene: TRBV30; CDR3nt: TGTGCCTGGAGTAGGACGGCCCTCTCGGAGCAGTACTTC; CDR3aa: CAWSRTALSEQYF
d_gene: .; j_gene: TRBJ1-1; v_gene: TRBV19; CDR3nt: TGTGCCAGCACAACCGGGACCTTTGAAGCTTTCTTT; CDR3aa: CASTTGTFEAFF
d_gene: TRBD1; j_gene: TRBJ2-3; v_gene: TRBV9; CDR3nt: TGTGCCAGCAGCGTAGGAGACAGGGTACGCACAGATACGCAGTATTTT; CDR3aa: CASSVGDRVRTDTQYF
d_gene: .; j_gene: TRBJ2-7; v_gene: TRBV9; CDR3nt: TGTGCCAGCAGCCCCCGGGGCGACGACTACGAGCAGTACTTC; CDR3aa: CASSPRGDDYEQYF